This T cell receptor beta chain was recorded in a study of blood T cell repertoires in COVID-19. The overall study: Italy, Spain and the United States were the sources of the convalescent and acute COVID-19 samples. T cells, B-cell-depleted T cells, or PBMCs provided the cDNA or gDNA that served as material.

Methods used by the authors: Scientists estimated how many nucleated cells there were by amplifying reference gene primers. The data were produced by immunoSEQ multiplex PCR, yet TCRdb's version contains in-frame clones alone and is incomplete. The V and J calls and clone size come from that table; D and trimming were worked out from the DNA. Here the sample spans 130,000 to 150,000 clones, around four fifths being singletons. Germline V gene data show CDR1 as MNHNY and CDR2 as SVGAGI (reference sequence). V lost 5 bases to trimming and J lost 8 bases; unmatched junction nucleotides: 9. This CDR3 has 14 residues.

This sequence originates from a woman aged 40 to 50 with active or convalescent COVID-19. Sequencing was carried out using peripheral blood. The chain employs TRBV6-6 and TRBJ1-2, with TRBD1 matching over 9 bases. DNA of the CDR3: TGTGCCAGCAGTGGGGGACAGGGAGGAGGAGGCTACACCTTC. This codes for CASSGGQGGGGYTF.